One and the same sample provided the 9 T cell receptor beta chains below, sequenced in a study of blood T cell repertoires in COVID-19. Sequencing was performed with immunoSEQ multiplex PCR; in TCRdb, only in-frame clones are kept and a portion is missing. The sample consists of 130,000 to 150,000 clones, 70% to 90% of them appearing once. Sequencing used peripheral blood. The receptors originated from a man in his 70s with acute or convalescent COVID-19.

The chain uses TRBV11-2 and TRBJ2-7; D might be TRBD2 (5 bases). Germline V gene sequence: CDR1 SGHAT, CDR2 FQNNGV. Trimming left V 5 bases short and J 0 bases short, with 14 bases between. The CDR3 runs 15 residues. This chain's CDR3 is CASSPRGTSSYEQYF. The CDR3 DNA sequence: TGTGCCAGCAGCCCCCGGGGTACGAGCTCCTACGAGCAGTACTTC.

The sample holds one count of this clone. The rearrangement joins TRBV29-1 to TRBJ2-2; TRBD1 aligns across 8 bases. The germline V gene has CDR1 SQVTM and CDR2 ANQGSEA. This CDR3 region has 13 residues. V gave up 5 bases and J gave up 5 bases; unmatched junction bases: 4. The CDR3 DNA sequence: TGCAGCGTTAGACAGGGGACAACCGGGGAGCTGTTTTTT. Its protein product is CSVRQGTTGELFF.

The CDR3 bases are TGCGCCAGCAGCCAAGGACAGAACCGGGAGACCCAGTACTTC. It is translated as CASSQGQNRETQYF. The V call is TRBV4-1, the J call TRBJ2-5; D might be TRBD1 (5 bases). This CDR3 is built from 14 residues. CDR1 is MGHRA and CDR2 is YSYEKL in the germline V gene. Trimming removed 1 base from V and 5 bases from J, with 11 bases in between.

V is TRBV24-1 and J is TRBJ2-2; maybe TRBD1 (5 bases). The CDR3 spans 15 residues. The germline V gene has CDR1 KGHDR and CDR2 SFDVKD. V lost 4 bases to trimming and J lost 3 bases, with 11 bases between them. The CDR3 region has the DNA TGTGCCACCAGTGACGGGCAGGGTCACACCGGGGAGCTGTTTTTT. This gives the protein CATSDGQGHTGELFF.

V gene TRBV7-9 combines with J gene TRBJ1-1, with TRBD1 identical over 7 bases. CDR3 length equals 13 residues. V lost 5 bases, J lost 3 bases, and 3 bases stayed unmatched. Germline CDR1 reads SEHNR; CDR2 reads FQNEAQ (reference sequence). This CDR3 is CASSQTGDTEAFF. CDR3 in DNA: TGTGCCAGCAGCCAAACAGGGGACACTGAAGCTTTCTTT.

This clone was seen ten or more times. The rearrangement uses TRBV7-2 and TRBJ2-5; 9 bases line up with TRBD2. V gave up 1 base and J gave up 5 bases; unmatched junction bases: 2. CDR1 is SGHTA, CDR2 FQGNSA, per germline. The CDR3 totals 14 residues. The CDR3 DNA sequence: TGTGCCAGCAGCTTAGTAGCGGGAGACGAGACCCAGTACTTC. Protein product: CASSLVAGDETQYF.

In this sample, this clone turned up once. This chain links TRBV7-3 with TRBJ2-7; TRBD1 is a possible D gene (5 bases). The CDR3 is made up of 15 amino acids. The germline V gene has CDR1 SGHTA and CDR2 FQGTGA. V shed 0 bases and J shed 0 bases, with 9 bases lying between them. CDR3 loop: CASSLTGPHSYEQYF. CDR3 in DNA: TGTGCCAGCAGCTTAACGGGGCCACACTCCTACGAGCAGTACTTC.

This chain uses TRBV4-2 with TRBJ1-4, with TRBD1 matching over 7 bases. CDR3 length: 17 residues. V dropped 1 base and J dropped 4; count of bases not matched to a gene: 9. Germline loops: CDR1 LGHNA, CDR2 YNFKEQ. CDR3 nucleotide sequence: TGTGCCAGCAGCCAAGGGTCAGGGGGACTCAGTAATGAAAAACTGTTTTTT. Translating it yields CASSQGSGGLSNEKLFF.

The rearrangement links TRBV27 to TRBJ2-3; the match to TRBD2 covers 8 bases. J lost 2 bases, V lost 6 bases, and 10 bases had no gene match. Looked up from germline, CDR1 is MNHEY and CDR2 is SMNVEV (reference sequence). This CDR3 spans 16 amino acids. The CDR3 coding sequence is TGTGCCAGCAGGTCCTGGGGCGGGGGGCTCACAGATACGCAGTATTTT. This translates into CASRSWGGGLTDTQYF.